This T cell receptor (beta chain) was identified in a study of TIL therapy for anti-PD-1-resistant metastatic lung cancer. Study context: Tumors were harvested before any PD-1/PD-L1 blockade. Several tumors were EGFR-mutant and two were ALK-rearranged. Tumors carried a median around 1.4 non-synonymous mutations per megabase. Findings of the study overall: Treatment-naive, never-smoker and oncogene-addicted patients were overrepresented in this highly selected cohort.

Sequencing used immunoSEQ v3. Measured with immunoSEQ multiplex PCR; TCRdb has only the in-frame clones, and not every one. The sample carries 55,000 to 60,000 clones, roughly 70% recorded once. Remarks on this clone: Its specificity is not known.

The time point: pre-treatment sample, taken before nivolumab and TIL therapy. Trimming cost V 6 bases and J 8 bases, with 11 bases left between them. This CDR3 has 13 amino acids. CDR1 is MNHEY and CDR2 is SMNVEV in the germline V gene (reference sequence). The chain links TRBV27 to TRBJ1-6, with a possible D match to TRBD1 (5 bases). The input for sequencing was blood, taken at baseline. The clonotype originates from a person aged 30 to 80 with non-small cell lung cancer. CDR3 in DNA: TGTGCCAGCAGGGAGGGGCCTTATTCACCCCTCCACTTT. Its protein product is CASREGPYSPLHF.